The rows below give T cell receptor beta chains drawn from one sample of a study of CD8 T cells in ankylosing spondylitis. TCRdb analysed the 5' RACE reads with MiXCR anew, one entry per CDR3 protein. The sample records roughly 300,000 distinct CDR3 sequences, under 8.5% being singletons. Sequenced sample: blood, either unsorted or a sorted T cell fraction (not recorded which). These receptors all stem from a male donor with ankylosing spondylitis. The CDR3 runs from the conserved cysteine through the conserved F or W. The D gene is left open where the match is weak. A clone size is listed for some rows: how often the clone was seen (once, few, many), or a class if it is expanded.

D	size	V	J	DNA	CDR3
TRBD2	many	TRBV3-1	TRBJ2-7	TGTGCCAGCAGCCAAGAGTTTAGCGGGAGTTACGAGCAGTACTTC	CASSQEFSGSYEQYF
NA	NA	TRBV7-9	TRBJ2-7	TGTGCCAGCAGCTTGGTAGGACCCTCCGACGACCAGTACTTC	CASSLVGPSDDQYF
NA	NA	TRBV5-5	TRBJ2-1	TGTGCCAGCAGCGGCGATATTCGGAGTGAGCAGTTCTTC	CASSGDIRSEQFF
NA	few	TRBV27	TRBJ2-6	TGTGCCAGCAGTTTATTCGCGACAGCTACAGGGGCCAACGTCCTGACTTTC	CASSLFATATGANVLTF
TRBD2	few	TRBV20-1	TRBJ2-3	TGCAGTGCTGAGCCGACTAGCGGAGACCAGTGGGATACGCAGTATTTT	CSAEPTSGDQWDTQYF
NA	many	TRBV15	TRBJ2-1	TGTGCCACCAGCAGAGGACAGCGTTACAATGAGCAGTTCTTC	CATSRGQRYNEQFF
NA	NA	TRBV10-3	TRBJ2-7	TGTGCCATCAGTCTAGCGGACAGGGACGGGCAGTACTTC	CAISLADRDGQYF
NA	many	TRBV5-1	TRBJ2-1	TGCGCCAGCAGCGCTACTAGTTACTACAATGAGCAGTTCTTC	CASSATSYYNEQFF
NA	many	TRBV12-3/TRBV12-4	TRBJ2-7	TGTGCCAGCAGTGAGGCCTACGAGCAGTACTTC	CASSEAYEQYF
TRBD2	NA	TRBV20-1	TRBJ2-1	TGCAGTGCTGTAAGCGGGAGGGCCGTTGTCTACAATGAGCAGTTCTTC	CSAVSGRAVVYNEQFF
TRBD2	many	TRBV30	TRBJ2-2	TGTGCCAAGCGGGAGGGGGCCGGGGAGCTGTTTTTT	CAKREGAGELFF
NA	many	TRBV5-1	TRBJ1-1	TGCGCCAGCAGCTTGCACCGGACAGCAAACACTGAAGCTTTCTTT	CASSLHRTANTEAFF
NA	NA	TRBV7-2	TRBJ2-5	TGTGCCAGCAGCTTAGGGGGAGTACCTAGGGAGACCCAGTACTTC	CASSLGGVPRETQYF